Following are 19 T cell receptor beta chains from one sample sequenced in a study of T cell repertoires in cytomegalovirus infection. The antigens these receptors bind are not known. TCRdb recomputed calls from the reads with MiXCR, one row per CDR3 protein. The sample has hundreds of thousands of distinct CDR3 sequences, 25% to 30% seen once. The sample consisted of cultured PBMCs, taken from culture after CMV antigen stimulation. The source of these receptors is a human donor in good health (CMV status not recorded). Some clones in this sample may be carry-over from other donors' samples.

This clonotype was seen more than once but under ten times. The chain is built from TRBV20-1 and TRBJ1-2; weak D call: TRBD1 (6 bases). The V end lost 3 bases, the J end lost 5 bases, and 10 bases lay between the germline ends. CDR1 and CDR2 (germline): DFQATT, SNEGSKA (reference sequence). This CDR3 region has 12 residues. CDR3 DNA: TGCAGTGCTAGTGGGACATCTTATGGCTACACCTTC. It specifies CSASGTSYGYTF.

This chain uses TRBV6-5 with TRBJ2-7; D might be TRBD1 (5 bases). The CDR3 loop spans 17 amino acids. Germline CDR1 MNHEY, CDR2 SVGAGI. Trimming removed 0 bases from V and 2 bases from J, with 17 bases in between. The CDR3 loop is CASSYSPRAPDPYEQYF. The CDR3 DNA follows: TGTGCCAGCAGTTACTCCCCCAGGGCACCCGATCCCTACGAGCAGTACTTC.

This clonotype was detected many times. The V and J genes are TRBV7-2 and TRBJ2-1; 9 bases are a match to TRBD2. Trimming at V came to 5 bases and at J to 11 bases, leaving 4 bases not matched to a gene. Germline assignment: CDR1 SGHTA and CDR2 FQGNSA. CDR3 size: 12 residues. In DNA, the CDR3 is TGTGCCAGCAGCCCCGGGACTAGCAAGCAGTTCTTC. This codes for CASSPGTSKQFF.

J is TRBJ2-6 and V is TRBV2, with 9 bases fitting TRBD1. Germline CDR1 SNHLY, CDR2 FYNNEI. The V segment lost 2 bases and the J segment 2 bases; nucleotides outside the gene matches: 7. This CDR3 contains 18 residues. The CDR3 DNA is TGTGCCAGCAGTGAAAACAGGGGGCTTGGAACTGGGGCCAACGTCCTGACTTTC. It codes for CASSENRGLGTGANVLTF.

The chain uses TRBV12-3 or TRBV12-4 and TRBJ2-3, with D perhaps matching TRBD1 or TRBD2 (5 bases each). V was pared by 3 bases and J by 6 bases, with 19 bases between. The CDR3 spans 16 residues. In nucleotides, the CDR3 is TGTGCCAGCAGTTTTTATAGGGACGTCAAGGCGGATACGCAGTATTTT. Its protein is CASSFYRDVKADTQYF.

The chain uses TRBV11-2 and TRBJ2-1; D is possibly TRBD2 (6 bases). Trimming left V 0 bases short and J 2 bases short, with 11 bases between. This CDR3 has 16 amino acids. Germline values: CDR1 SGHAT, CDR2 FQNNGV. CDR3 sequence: CASSLDGGTPYNEQFF. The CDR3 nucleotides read TGTGCCAGCAGCTTAGATGGCGGGACCCCCTACAATGAGCAGTTCTTC.

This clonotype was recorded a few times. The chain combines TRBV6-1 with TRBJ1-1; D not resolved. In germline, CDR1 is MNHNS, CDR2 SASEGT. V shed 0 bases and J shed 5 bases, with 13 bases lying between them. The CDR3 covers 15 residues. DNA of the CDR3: TGTGCCAGCAGTGAAGCTTGGGGTTATGCGACTGAAGCTTTCTTT. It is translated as CASSEAWGYATEAFF.

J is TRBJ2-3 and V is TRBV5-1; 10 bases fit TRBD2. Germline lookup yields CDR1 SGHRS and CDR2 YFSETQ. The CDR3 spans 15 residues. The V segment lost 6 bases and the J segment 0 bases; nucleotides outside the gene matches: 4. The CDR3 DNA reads TGCGCCAGCAAGCTAGCGGGGGCTAGCACAGATACGCAGTATTTT. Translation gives CASKLAGASTDTQYF.

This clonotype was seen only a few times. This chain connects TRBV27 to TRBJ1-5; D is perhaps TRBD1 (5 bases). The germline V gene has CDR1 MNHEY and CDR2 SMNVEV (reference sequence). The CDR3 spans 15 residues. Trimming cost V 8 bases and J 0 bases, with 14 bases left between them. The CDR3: CASYLWDHSNQPQHF. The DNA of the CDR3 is TGTGCCAGCTACCTTTGGGACCATAGCAATCAGCCCCAGCATTTT.

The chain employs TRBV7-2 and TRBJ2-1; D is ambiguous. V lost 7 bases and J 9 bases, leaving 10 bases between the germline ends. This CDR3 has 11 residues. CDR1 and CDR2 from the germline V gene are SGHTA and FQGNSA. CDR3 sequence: CASTTSLEQFF. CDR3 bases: TGTGCCAGCACCACCTCTCTTGAGCAGTTCTTC. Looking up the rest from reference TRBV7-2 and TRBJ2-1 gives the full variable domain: GAGVSQSPSNKVTEKGKDVELRCDPISGHTALYWYRQSLGQGLEFLIYFQGNSAPDKSGLPSDRFSAERTGGSVSTLTIQRTQQEDSAVYLCASTTSLEQFFGPGTRLTVL.

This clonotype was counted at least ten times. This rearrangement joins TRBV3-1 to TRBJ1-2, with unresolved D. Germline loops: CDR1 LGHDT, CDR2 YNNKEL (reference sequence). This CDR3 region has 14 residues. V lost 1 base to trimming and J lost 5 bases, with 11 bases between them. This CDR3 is CASSQAPHKYGYTF. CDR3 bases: TGTGCCAGCAGCCAAGCGCCACATAAATATGGCTACACCTTC.

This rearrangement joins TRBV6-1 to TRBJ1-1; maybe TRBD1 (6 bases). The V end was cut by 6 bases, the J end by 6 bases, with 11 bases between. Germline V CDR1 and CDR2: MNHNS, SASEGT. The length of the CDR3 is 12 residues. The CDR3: CASRGARAEAFF. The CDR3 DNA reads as TGTGCCAGCAGGGGGGCTAGGGCTGAAGCTTTCTTT.

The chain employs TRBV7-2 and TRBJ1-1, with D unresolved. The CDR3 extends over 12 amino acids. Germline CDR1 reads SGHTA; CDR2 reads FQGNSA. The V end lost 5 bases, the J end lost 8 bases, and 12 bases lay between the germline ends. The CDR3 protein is CASSLPGEEAFF. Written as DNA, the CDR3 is TGTGCCAGCAGCCTCCCGGGAGAGGAAGCTTTCTTT.

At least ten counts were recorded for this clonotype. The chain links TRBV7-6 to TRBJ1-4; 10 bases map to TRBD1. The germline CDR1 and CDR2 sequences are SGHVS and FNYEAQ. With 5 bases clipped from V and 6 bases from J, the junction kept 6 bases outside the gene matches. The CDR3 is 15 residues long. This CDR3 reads CASSPQDRGDEKLFF. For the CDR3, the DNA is TGTGCCAGCAGCCCTCAGGACAGGGGGGATGAAAAACTGTTTTTT.

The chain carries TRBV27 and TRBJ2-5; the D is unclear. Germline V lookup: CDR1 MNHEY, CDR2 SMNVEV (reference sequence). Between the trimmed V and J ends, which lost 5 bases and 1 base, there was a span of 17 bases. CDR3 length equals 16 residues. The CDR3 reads CASSRGASHSQETQYF. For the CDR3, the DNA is TGTGCCAGCAGTCGAGGCGCGAGCCATTCCCAAGAGACCCAGTACTTC.

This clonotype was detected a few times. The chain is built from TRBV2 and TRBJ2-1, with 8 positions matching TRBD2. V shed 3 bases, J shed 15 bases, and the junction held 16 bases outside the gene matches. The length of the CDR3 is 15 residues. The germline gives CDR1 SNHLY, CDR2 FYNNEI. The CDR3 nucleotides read TGTGCCAGCAGTGAGGACTTTGCGGGGGGCGTGATTCCGTTCTTC. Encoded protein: CASSEDFAGGVIPFF.

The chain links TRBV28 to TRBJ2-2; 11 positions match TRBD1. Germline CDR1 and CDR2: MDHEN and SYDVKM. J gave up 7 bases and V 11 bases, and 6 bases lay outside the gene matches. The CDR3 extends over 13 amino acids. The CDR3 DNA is TGTGCCGGAGGACAGGGGGCGGTCGGGGAGCTGTTTTTT. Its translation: CAGGQGAVGELFF. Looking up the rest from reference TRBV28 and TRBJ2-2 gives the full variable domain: DVKVTQSSRYLVKRTGEKVFLECVQDMDHENMFWYRQDPGLGLRLIYFSYDVKMKEKGDIPEGYSVSREKKERFSLILESASTNQTSMYLCAGGQGAVGELFFGEGSRLTVL.

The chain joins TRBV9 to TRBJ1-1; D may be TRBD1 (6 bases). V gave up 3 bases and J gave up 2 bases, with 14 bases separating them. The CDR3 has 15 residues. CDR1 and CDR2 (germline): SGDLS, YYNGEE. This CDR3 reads CASSAGGRQNTEAFF. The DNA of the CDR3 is TGTGCCAGCAGCGCGGGGGGCAGACAAAACACTGAAGCTTTCTTT. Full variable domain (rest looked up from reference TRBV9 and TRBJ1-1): DSGVTQTPKHLITATGQRVTLRCSPRSGDLSVYWYQQSLDQGLQFLIQYYNGEERAKGNILERFSAQQFPDLHSELNLSSLELGDSALYFCASSAGGRQNTEAFFGQGTRLTVV.

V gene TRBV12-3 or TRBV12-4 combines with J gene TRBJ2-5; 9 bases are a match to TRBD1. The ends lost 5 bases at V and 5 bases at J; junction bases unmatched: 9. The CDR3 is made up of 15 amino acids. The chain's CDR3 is CASSPPQGARETQYF. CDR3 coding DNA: TGTGCCAGCAGTCCGCCACAGGGGGCGCGGGAGACCCAGTACTTC.